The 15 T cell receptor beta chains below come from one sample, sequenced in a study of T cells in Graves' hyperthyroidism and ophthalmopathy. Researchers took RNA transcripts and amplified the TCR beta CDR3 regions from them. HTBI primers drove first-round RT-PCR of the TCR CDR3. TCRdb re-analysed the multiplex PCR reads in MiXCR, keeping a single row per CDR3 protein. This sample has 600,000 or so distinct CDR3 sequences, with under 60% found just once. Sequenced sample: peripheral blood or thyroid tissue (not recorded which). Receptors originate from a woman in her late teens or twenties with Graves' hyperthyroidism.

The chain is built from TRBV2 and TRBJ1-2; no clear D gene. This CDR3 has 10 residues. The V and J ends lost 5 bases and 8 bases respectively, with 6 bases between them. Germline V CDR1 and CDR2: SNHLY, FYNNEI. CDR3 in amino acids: CASSKTGYTF. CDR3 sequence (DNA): TGTGCCAGCAGTAAGACAGGCTACACCTTC.

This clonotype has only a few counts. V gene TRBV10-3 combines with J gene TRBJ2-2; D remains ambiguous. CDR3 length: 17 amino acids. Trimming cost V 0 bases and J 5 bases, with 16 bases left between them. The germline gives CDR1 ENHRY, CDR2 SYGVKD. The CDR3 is CAISESWPAGRTGELFF. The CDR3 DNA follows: TGTGCCATCAGTGAGTCCTGGCCGGCTGGCCGGACCGGGGAGCTGTTTTTT.

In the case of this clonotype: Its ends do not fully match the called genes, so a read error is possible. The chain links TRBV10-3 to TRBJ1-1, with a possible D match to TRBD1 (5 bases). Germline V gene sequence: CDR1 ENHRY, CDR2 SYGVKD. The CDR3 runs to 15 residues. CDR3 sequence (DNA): TGCGCCATCAGTGGGAACGCGGGGGGGAACACTGAAGCTTTCTTT. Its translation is CAISGNAGGNTEAFF.

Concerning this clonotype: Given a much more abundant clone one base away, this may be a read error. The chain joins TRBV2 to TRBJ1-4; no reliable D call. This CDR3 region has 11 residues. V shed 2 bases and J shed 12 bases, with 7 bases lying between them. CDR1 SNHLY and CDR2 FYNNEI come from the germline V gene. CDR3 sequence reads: CASSEREELFF. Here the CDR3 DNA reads TGTGCCAGCAGTGAACGGGAAGAACTGTTTTTT.

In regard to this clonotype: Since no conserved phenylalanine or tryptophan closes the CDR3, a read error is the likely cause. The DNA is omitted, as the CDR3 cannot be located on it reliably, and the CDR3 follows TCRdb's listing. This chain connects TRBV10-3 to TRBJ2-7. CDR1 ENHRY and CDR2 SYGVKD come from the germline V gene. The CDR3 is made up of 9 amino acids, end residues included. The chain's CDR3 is CAISDYSNT.

The CDR3 DNA follows: TGTGCCAGCAGTTACTCAAAGGACAGGGGAGCTTTCTTT. This gives the protein CASSYSKDRGAFF. The rearrangement links TRBV6-5 to TRBJ1-1, with 9 bases that match TRBD1. This CDR3 is built from 13 residues. V was clipped by 0 bases and J by 10 bases; unmatched bases: 3. Germline CDR1 is MNHEY and CDR2 is SVGAGI.

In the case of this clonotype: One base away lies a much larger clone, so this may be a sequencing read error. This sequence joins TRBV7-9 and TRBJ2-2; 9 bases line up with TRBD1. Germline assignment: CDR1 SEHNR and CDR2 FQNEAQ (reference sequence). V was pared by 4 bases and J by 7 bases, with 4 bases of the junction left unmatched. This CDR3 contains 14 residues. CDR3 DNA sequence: TGTGCCAGCAGCTACCGACAGGGGGTCGGGGAGCTGTTTTTT. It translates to CASSYRQGVGELFF.

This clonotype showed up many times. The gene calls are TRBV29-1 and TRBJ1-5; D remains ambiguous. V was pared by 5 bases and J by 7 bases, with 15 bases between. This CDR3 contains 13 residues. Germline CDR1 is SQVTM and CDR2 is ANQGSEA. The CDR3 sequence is CSVRTKKNQPQHF. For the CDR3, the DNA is TGCAGCGTTCGGACTAAGAAGAACCAGCCCCAGCATTTT.

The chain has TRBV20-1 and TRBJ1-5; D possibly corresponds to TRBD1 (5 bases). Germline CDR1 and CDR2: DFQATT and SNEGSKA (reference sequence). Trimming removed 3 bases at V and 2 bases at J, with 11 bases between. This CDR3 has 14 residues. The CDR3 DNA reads TGCAGTGCTAGTCGCGGAGGGGGCAATCAGCCCCAGCATTTT. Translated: CSASRGGGNQPQHF.

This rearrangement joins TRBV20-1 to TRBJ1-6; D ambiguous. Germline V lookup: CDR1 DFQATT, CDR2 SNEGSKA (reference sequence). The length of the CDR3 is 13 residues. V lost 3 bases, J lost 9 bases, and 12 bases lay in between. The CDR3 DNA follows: TGCAGTGCTAGGACCACCGTCTCTTCACCCCTCCACTTT. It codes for CSARTTVSSPLHF.

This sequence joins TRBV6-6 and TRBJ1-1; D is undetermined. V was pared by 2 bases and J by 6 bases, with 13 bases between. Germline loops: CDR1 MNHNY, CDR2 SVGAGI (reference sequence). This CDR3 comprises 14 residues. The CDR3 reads CASSYRGRDPEAFF. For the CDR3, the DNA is TGTGCCAGCAGTTACCGGGGAAGGGATCCTGAAGCTTTCTTT.

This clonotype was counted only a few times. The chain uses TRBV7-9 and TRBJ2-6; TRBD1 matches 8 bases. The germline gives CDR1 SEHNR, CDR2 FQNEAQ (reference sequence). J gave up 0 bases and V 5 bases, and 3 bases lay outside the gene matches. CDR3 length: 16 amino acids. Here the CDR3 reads CASSGQGFSGANVLTF. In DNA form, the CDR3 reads TGTGCCAGCAGCGGACAGGGTTTCTCTGGGGCCAACGTCCTGACTTTC.

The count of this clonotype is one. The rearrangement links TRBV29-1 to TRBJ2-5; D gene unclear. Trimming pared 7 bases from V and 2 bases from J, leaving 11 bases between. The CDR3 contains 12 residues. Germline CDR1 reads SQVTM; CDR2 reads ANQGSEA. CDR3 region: CSDPGRQETQYF. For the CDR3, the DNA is TGCAGCGACCCCGGACGGCAAGAGACCCAGTACTTC.

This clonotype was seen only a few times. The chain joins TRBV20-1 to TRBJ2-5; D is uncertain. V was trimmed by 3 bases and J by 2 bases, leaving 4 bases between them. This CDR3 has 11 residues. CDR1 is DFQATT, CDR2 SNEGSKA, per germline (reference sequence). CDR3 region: CSASQQETQYF. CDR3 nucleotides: TGCAGTGCTAGTCAGCAAGAGACCCAGTACTTC.

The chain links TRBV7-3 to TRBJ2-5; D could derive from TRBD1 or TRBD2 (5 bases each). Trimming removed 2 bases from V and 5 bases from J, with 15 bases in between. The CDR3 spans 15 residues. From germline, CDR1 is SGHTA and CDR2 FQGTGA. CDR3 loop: CASSLLGVGGETQYF. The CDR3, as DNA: TGTGCCAGCAGCTTATTGGGGGTCGGCGGGGAGACCCAGTACTTC.